This T cell receptor (beta chain) was retrieved from a study of shared clonotypes between healthy human individuals. The wider study: The study used three CD4 naive, three CD4 memory, two CD8 naive and one CD8 memory plate per donor.

With regard to this clone: Its target is unknown. The same CDR3 can be traced to other DNA sequences in this sample.

Study observations and caveats: Only blood was sampled; tissue repertoires likely differ.

Naive CD8 cells, CD45RO-negative and positively selected for CCR7, excluded terminally differentiated effector memory CD45RA+ cells. Genomic DNA (from each subset) was split evenly across several immunoSEQ plates. Clones were read by immunoSEQ multiplex PCR, and TCRdb kept only the in-frame ones, dropping some. This sample carries around 1.9 million clones, 85% to 95% of them seen once, and the ten largest clones take roughly 1.8%. The TCR originated in a man aged 18 to 35 in good health. Some clones in this sample may be carry-over from other donors' samples. The sequenced sample consisted of naive CD8+ T cells from PBMCs.

The CDR3 reads CASSLGPGTGANVLTF. CDR3 sequence (DNA): TGTGCCAGCAGCTTAGGACCGGGAACTGGGGCCAACGTCCTGACTTTC. The chain links TRBV11-2 to TRBJ2-6; D possibly corresponds to TRBD2 (5 bases). This CDR3 is 16 amino acids long. V was cut by 1 base and J by 2 bases, with 9 bases left in between. CDR1 is SGHAT and CDR2 is FQNNGV in the germline V gene.